The rows below give T cell receptor beta chains drawn from one sample of a study of shared clonotypes between healthy human individuals. The data were produced by immunoSEQ multiplex PCR, yet TCRdb's version contains in-frame clones alone and is incomplete. The repertoire has some 1.1 million clones, around three quarters of them found once; the top ten carry more than 0.85%. Sequenced sample: memory CD4+ T cells from PBMCs. The source is a man aged 18 to 35 in good health. Some clones in this sample may be carry-over from other donors' samples. Each CDR3 is given with its conserved first and last residue. D genes are given only for firm matches. Clone size appears in some rows only: once, few, many, or a class for an expanded clone.

>many|TRBJ1-2|TRBV27|TRBD1
CASSQTGGGGYTF
TGTGCCAGCAGTCAAACAGGGGGTGGAGGCTACACCTTC
>.|TRBJ2-7|TRBV5-5|TRBD2
CASSLVVLAGGEQYF
TGTGCCAGCAGCTTGGTGGTTTTAGCGGGAGGCGAGCAGTACTTC
>.|TRBJ2-1|TRBV6-1|.
CASMRTLTYNEQFF
TGTGCCAGCATGAGGACATTAACCTACAATGAGCAGTTCTTC
>many|TRBJ2-1|TRBV5-1|.
CASSPGARQYNEQFF
TGCGCCAGCAGCCCCGGGGCGCGTCAGTACAATGAGCAGTTCTTC
>.|TRBJ2-7|TRBV20-1|.
CSAKDSYEQYF
TGCAGTGCTAAGGACAGCTACGAGCAGTACTTC
>.|TRBJ2-5|TRBV29-1|.
CSARWTGGETQYF
TGCAGCGCCAGGTGGACTGGAGGAGAGACCCAGTACTTC
>.|TRBJ1-2|TRBV19|TRBD1
CASKETGLGGYTF
TGTGCCAGTAAAGAGACAGGGCTAGGAGGCTACACCTTC
>.|TRBJ2-1|TRBV28|.
CASSRAVPYNEQFF
TGTGCCAGCAGTCGGGCCGTGCCCTACAATGAGCAGTTCTTC
>once|TRBJ2-7|TRBV28|TRBD1
CASSHGQGFYEQYF
TGTGCCAGCAGTCACGGACAGGGGTTCTACGAGCAGTACTTC
>.|TRBJ2-3|TRBV29-1|.
CSVDRGTDTQYF
TGCAGCGTTGACCGGGGCACAGATACGCAGTATTTT
>.|TRBJ2-1|TRBV10-3|TRBD2
CASWSGTSGRGSYNEQFF
TGTGCCAGCTGGTCCGGGACTAGCGGAAGAGGATCCTACAATGAGCAGTTCTTC
>once|TRBJ2-1|TRBV27|.
CASSFIGRAEDEQFF
TGTGCCAGCAGTTTTATTGGGCGGGCCGAGGATGAGCAGTTCTTC
>.|TRBJ1-2|TRBV4-1|TRBD1
CASSQGLGQESSYGYTF
TGCGCCAGCAGCCAAGGCCTGGGACAGGAAAGCAGCTATGGCTACACCTTC
>.|TRBJ1-2|TRBV10-3|TRBD1
CAISETGVYGYTF
TGTGCCATCAGTGAAACAGGGGTCTATGGCTACACCTTC
>.|TRBJ1-2|TRBV9|.
CASSVDWGVSTNYGYTF
TGTGCCAGCAGCGTAGATTGGGGGGTTTCGACTAACTATGGCTACACCTTC
>.|TRBJ2-2|TRBV10-3|.
CASSLLGDTGELFF
TGTGCCAGCAGTCTTTTGGGGGACACCGGGGAGCTGTTTTTT
>once|TRBJ1-5|TRBV6-1|TRBD1
CASSLQGKSNQPQHF
TGTGCCAGCAGTTTACAGGGGAAGAGCAATCAGCCCCAGCATTTT
>.|TRBJ1-1|TRBV7-2|TRBD1
CASSLVRGAEAFF
TGTGCCAGCAGCTTAGTCAGGGGGGCTGAAGCTTTCTTT
>.|TRBJ1-5|TRBV6-1|.
CATSLELDQPQHF
TGTGCCACCTCCCTTGAGCTGGATCAGCCCCAGCATTTT
>.|TRBJ2-2|TRBV28|.
CASSPLGRGVPAGELFF
TGTGCCAGCAGCCCACTGGGGAGGGGGGTTCCAGCCGGGGAGCTGTTTTTT
>.|TRBJ1-2|TRBV7-9|.
CASSLQRGSYGYTF
TGTGCCAGCAGCTTACAGAGGGGATCCTATGGCTACACCTTC
>.|TRBJ1-4|TRBV28|TRBD1
CASSLRQGGEKLFF
TGTGCCAGCAGTTTGCGGCAGGGGGGTGAAAAACTGTTTTTT
>.|TRBJ1-1|TRBV10-3|.
CAISQPTSTEAFF
TGTGCCATCAGTCAGCCGACGAGCACTGAAGCTTTCTTT
>few|TRBJ1-1|TRBV6-6|TRBD1
CASRTGGERRGEAFF
TGTGCCAGCAGAACAGGGGGGGAACGGCGAGGTGAAGCTTTCTTT
>.|TRBJ1-2|TRBV2|TRBD1
CASSVGGGGGYTF
TGTGCCAGCAGTGTAGGGGGCGGTGGAGGCTACACCTTC
>.|TRBJ2-2|TRBV19|TRBD2
CASSINPSGRPTGELFF
TGTGCCAGTAGTATTAATCCTAGCGGGAGGCCCACCGGGGAGCTGTTTTTT
>.|TRBJ1-2|TRBV19|.
CASTPDYYGYTF
TGTGCCAGTACTCCGGACTACTATGGCTACACCTTC
>.|TRBJ1-1|TRBV2|.
CASVDGSPGAFF
TGTGCCAGCGTTGATGGTTCCCCGGGAGCTTTCTTT
>.|TRBJ2-1|TRBV29-1|TRBD1
CSVGTGGNEQFF
TGCAGCGTAGGGACAGGGGGTAATGAGCAGTTCTTC
>.|TRBJ1-1|TRBV5-8|TRBD1
CASSLVAGTGTTEAFF
TGTGCCAGCAGCTTAGTGGCGGGGACAGGGACCACTGAAGCTTTCTTT
>.|TRBJ1-3|TRBV4-1|TRBD1
CASSLGTAGNTIYF
TGCGCCAGCAGCCTGGGGACAGCTGGAAACACCATATATTTT
>.|TRBJ2-5|TRBV6-4|.
CASSPTFSGRGETQYF
TGTGCCAGCAGCCCGACCTTTAGCGGAAGAGGGGAGACCCAGTACTTC
>few|TRBJ1-2|TRBV5-1|.
CASSPLAGTNYGYTF
TGCGCCAGCAGCCCTTTGGCAGGGACCAACTATGGCTACACCTTC
>.|TRBJ2-7|TRBV28|.
CASSSPPWGEQYF
TGTGCCAGCAGTTCTCCCCCGTGGGGGGAGCAGTACTTC
>few|TRBJ2-4|TRBV14|.
CASSQGAGLRIQYF
TGTGCCAGCAGCCAAGGAGCAGGCCTACGGATTCAGTACTTC
>.|TRBJ1-1|TRBV28|.
CASTTMGGLRTEAFF
TGTGCCAGCACCACCATGGGGGGGCTGAGAACTGAAGCTTTCTTT
>few|TRBJ2-5|TRBV30|TRBD2
CALVGTSGRLWETQYF
TGTGCCCTTGTGGGGACTAGCGGGAGATTATGGGAGACCCAGTACTTC
>.|TRBJ1-1|TRBV5-4|TRBD1
CASSMGQGRHTEAFF
TGTGCCAGCAGCATGGGACAGGGGAGACACACTGAAGCTTTCTTT
>once|TRBJ2-2|TRBV7-2|TRBD1
CASRPDRGVSGELFF
TGTGCCAGCAGACCGGACAGGGGGGTTAGCGGGGAGCTGTTTTTT
>.|TRBJ1-2|TRBV9|.
CASSPHSYGYTF
TGTGCCAGCAGCCCACACTCATATGGCTACACCTTC
>.|TRBJ2-7|TRBV6-1|.
CASRRMADSYEQYF
TGTGCCAGCAGGAGAATGGCGGACTCCTACGAGCAGTACTTC
>.|TRBJ2-5|TRBV7-2|.
CASSPDGRGETQYF
TGTGCCAGCAGCCCGGACGGCCGTGGGGAGACCCAGTACTTC
>.|TRBJ2-7|TRBV7-2|TRBD1
CASSLDRAEPYEQYF
TGTGCCAGCAGCCTCGACAGGGCCGAACCCTACGAGCAGTACTTC
>.|TRBJ2-1|TRBV20-1|.
CSARGDEQFF
TGCAGTGCTAGGGGGGATGAGCAGTTCTTC